This TCR beta chain was identified during a study of cytomegalovirus exposure and HLA in healthy donors. The wider study: Early released data had 65 million to 100 million unique TCRs, all coming from HLA-typed donors.

Note on this clone: As yet, its antigen is unknown. This sample includes further DNA sequences coding for the same CDR3.

V dropped 2 bases and J dropped 3 bases, with 7 bases sitting between them. Germline loops: CDR1 ENHRY, CDR2 SYGVKD. This CDR3 contains 13 residues. It was with 60 Vbeta and 13 Jbeta primers that the PCR ran. Some clones are missing from TCRdb's copy, which holds only in-frame ones; the method was immunoSEQ multiplex PCR. The sample has 200,000 or so clones, roughly 83% seen once. General study results and limits: A later analysis reported that several of the most significant clusters appeared to be linked to common viral pathogens, among them Epstein-Barr virus. The authors confirmed in vitro that a few CMV-associated chains were specific for CMV antigens. With later analysis, a missense DCLRE1C variant became linked to TCR beta V- and J-gene trimming.

This clonotype was sampled from a male donor in good health and CMV-seropositive. Specimen: PBMCs. The J gene is TRBJ1-2, the V gene TRBV10-3, with D uncertain. CDR3 protein: CAISENRDYGYTF. CDR3 coding DNA: TGTGCCATCAGTGAGAACAGAGACTATGGCTACACCTTC.